This T cell receptor (beta chain) came from a study of blood T cell repertoires in COVID-19 (dated by TCRdb to about 2020). For the wider study: The collaborator samples originated in the United States, Italy and Spain and spanned the acute and convalescent phases of COVID-19. The material from the prospective study consisted of cDNA or gDNA derived from T cells, B-cell-depleted T cells, or PBMCs. The dataset comprised deeply sampled blood TCRbeta repertoires from subjects exposed to, actively infected with, or recovered from COVID-19. Where available, HLA class I and class II types were taken from metadata supplied by the sample provider and were not determined by assay-based typing. Nearly every sample came with metadata listing a de-identified subject ID, COVID-19 status, age in years and sex. The repertoires were made available in a free public database intended to serve as a resource for research on the immune response to SARS-CoV-2. Samples came from the ongoing ImmuneRACE study (first 160 participants) plus 1,254 subjects from 6 global collaborators. Overall study outcomes, separate from this receptor: How much clinical and demographic metadata was included differed by source and by participant, and the metadata was provided uncurated.

The germline V end is reduced by 1 base and the J end by 2 bases; junction bases left unmatched: 8. Counted from cysteine to phenylalanine, this CDR3 has 17 amino acids. The kept DNA is CDR3 alone, 51 bases in frame from the first base. Looking up the germline V gene yields CDR1 SGDLS and CDR2 YYNGEE. TCRbeta CDR3 regions were amplified from genomic DNA by means of the immunoSEQ Assay, a bias-controlled multiplex PCR. The original pipeline was this. Nucleated cell counts per sample were estimated from amplification of reference gene primers within the assay. To quantify the absolute abundance of each unique TCRbeta CDR3 rearrangement, sequence reads were collapsed and filtered. For each sample, productive Simpson clonality was calculated as the square root of Simpson's diversity index over productive rearrangements. Sourced from immuneACCESS, this table was stored by TCRdb with only in-frame sequences that have V and J called. A share of the clones is absent; for the studies checked, an unresolved V gene accounts for under half, and the remainder has no known explanation. V, J and clone size are taken as reported in that table, and D and trimming were inferred from the DNA itself. The sample records under 85,000 clones, roughly 85% of which are singletons. Roughly 4.6% of the sample is taken by the ten largest.

Each collaborating institution followed its own protocols to collect whole blood in K2EDTA tubes. For TCRbeta analysis, collaborator samples were shipped as frozen whole blood, as isolated PBMCs, or as DNA extracted from either sample type. With respect to this clone: Its antigen target is currently unknown. There are no base qualities to consult, and no much larger clone falls within one base.

Recombination connected TRBV9 to TRBJ2-3, with 9 bases aligning to TRBD2. What was sequenced was peripheral blood. The TCR originated in an elderly man with acute or convalescent COVID-19. The CDR3 is CASSVNQRGENTDTQYF. DNA sequence: TGTGCCAGCAGCGTAAATCAGCGGGGGGAAAACACAGATACGCAGTATTTT. The CDR3 plus the reference TRBV9 and TRBJ2-3 genes for the other parts give the full variable domain: DSGVTQTPKHLITATGQRVTLRCSPRSGDLSVYWYQQSLDQGLQFLIQYYNGEERAKGNILERFSAQQFPDLHSELNLSSLELGDSALYFCASSVNQRGENTDTQYFGPGTRLTVL.